This TCR beta chain was sequenced for a study of liver allograft versus peripheral blood T cells. Across the whole study: Transplanted-liver T cell receptor repertoires were compared with recipients' peripheral blood repertoires.

By sample share, this clonotype is medium-sized. The antigen is unknown. TCRdb recomputed calls from the reads with MiXCR, one row per CDR3 protein. This sample has 2,500 to 3,500 distinct CDR3 sequences; about 15% occur once, and the top ten carry approximately 22%. Study observations and caveats: A difference was reportedly observed between T cell receptor repertoires inside liver allografts and those in peripheral blood.

V dropped 2 bases and J dropped 5; count of bases not matched to a gene: 2. This CDR3 has 15 residues. Looked up from germline, CDR1 is KGHSH and CDR2 is LQKENI. This chain joins TRBV18 and TRBJ2-2; 10 nucleotides align to TRBD1. The origin of this receptor is a human patient who had a liver transplant. Some of the T cells may derive from the graft donor. This CDR3 reads CASSPGTGATGELFF. CDR3 nucleotide sequence: TGTGCCAGCTCACCAGGGACAGGGGCGACCGGGGAGCTGTTTTTT.